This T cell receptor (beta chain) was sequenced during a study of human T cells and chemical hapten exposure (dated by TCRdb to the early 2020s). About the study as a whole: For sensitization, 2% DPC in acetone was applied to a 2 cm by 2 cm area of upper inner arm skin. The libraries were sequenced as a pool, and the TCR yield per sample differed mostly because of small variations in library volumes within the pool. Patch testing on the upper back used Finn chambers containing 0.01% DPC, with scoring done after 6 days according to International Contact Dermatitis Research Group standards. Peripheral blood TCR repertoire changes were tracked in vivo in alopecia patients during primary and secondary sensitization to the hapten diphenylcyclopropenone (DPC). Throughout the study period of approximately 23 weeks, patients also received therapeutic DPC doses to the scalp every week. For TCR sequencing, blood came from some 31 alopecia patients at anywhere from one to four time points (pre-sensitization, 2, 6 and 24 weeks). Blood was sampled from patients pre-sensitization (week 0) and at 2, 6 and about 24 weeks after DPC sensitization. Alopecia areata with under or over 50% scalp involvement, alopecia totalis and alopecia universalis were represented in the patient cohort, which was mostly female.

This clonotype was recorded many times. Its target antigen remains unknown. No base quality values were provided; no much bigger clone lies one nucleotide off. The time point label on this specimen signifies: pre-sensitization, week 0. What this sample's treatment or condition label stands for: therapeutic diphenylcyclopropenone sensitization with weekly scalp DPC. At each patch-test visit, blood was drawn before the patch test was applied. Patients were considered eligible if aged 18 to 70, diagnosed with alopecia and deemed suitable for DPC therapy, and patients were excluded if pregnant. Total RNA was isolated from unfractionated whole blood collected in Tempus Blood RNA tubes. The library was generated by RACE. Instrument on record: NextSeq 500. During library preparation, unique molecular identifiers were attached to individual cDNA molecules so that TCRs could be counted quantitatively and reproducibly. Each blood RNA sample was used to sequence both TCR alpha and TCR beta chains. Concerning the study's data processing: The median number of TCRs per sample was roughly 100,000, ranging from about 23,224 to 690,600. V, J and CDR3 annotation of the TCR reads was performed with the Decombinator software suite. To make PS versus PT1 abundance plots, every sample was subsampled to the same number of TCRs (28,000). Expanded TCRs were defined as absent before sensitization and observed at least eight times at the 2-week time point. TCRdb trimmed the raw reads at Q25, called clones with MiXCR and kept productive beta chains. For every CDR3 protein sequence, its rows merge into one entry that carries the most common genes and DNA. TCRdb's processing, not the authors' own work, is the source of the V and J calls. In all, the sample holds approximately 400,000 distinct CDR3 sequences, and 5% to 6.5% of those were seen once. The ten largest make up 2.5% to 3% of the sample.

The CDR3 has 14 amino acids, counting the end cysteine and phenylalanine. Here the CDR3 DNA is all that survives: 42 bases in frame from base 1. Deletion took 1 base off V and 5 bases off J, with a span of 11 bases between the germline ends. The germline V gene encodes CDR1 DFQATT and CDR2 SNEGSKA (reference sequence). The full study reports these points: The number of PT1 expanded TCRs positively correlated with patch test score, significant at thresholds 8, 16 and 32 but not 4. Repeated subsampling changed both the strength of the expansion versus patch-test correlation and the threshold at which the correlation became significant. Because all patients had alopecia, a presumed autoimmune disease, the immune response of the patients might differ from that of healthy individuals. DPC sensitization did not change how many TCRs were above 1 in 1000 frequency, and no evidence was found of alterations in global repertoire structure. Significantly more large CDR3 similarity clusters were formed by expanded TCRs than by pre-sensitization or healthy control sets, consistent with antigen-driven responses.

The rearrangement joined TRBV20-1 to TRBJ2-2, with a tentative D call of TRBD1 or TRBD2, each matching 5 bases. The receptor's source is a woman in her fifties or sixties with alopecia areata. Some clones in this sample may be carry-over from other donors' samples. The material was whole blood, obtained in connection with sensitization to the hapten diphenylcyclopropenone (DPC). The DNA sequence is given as TGCAGTGCTAGAGGGGGGTCTACGACCGGGGAGCTGTTTTTT. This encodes CSARGGSTTGELFF.